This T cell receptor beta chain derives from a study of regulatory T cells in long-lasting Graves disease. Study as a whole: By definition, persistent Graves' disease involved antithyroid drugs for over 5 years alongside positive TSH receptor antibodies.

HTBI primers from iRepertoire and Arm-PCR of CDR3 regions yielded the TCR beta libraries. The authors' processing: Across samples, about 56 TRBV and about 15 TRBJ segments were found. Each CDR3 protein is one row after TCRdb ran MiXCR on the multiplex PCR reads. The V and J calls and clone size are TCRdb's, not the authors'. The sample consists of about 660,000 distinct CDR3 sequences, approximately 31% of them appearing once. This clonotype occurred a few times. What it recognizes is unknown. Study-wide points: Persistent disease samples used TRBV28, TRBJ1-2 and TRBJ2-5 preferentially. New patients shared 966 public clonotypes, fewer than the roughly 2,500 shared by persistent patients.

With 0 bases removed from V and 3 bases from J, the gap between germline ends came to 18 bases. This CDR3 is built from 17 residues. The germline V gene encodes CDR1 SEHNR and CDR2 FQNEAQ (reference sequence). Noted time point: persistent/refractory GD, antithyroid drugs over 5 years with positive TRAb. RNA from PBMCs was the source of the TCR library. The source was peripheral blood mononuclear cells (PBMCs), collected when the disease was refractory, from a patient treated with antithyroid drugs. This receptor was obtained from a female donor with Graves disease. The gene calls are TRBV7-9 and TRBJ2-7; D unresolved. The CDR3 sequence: CASSLARGVDLGYEQYF. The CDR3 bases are TGTGCCAGCAGCTTAGCCCGCGGAGTTGACCTTGGCTACGAGCAGTACTTC.